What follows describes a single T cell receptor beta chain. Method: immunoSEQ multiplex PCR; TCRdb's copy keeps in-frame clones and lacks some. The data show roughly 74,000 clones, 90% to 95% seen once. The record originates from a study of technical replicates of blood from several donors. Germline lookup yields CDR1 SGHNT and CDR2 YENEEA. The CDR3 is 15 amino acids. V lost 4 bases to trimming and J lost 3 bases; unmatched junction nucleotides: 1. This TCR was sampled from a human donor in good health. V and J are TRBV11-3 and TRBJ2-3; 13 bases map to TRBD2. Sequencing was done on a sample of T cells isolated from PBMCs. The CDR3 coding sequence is TGTGCCAGCAGCTCGGGACTAGCGGGAACAGATACGCAGTATTTT. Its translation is CASSSGLAGTDTQYF.